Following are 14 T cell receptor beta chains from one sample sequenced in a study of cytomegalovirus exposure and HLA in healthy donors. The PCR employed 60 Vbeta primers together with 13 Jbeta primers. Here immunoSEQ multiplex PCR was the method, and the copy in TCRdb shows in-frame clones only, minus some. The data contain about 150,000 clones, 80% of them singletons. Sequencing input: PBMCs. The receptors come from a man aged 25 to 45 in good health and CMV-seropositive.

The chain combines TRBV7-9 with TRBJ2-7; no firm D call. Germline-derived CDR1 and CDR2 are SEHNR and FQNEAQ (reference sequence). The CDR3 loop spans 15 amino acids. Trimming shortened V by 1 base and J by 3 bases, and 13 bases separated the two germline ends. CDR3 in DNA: TGTGCCAGCAGCTTAGTGACTCTCTTTGGCTACGAGCAGTACTTC. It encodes CASSLVTLFGYEQYF.

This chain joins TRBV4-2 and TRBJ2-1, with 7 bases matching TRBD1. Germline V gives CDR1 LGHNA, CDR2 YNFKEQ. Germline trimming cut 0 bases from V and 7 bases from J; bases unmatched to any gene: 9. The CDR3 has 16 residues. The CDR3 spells CASSQDDRVLSNEQFF. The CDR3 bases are TGTGCCAGCAGCCAAGACGACAGGGTCCTTTCGAATGAGCAGTTCTTC.

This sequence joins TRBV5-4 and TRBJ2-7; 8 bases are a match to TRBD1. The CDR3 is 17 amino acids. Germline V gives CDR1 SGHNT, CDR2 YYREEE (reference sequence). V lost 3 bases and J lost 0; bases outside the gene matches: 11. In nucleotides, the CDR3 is TGTGCCAGCAGCTCAACGCGGGACAGGACCTTCTCCTACGAGCAGTACTTC. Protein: CASSSTRDRTFSYEQYF.

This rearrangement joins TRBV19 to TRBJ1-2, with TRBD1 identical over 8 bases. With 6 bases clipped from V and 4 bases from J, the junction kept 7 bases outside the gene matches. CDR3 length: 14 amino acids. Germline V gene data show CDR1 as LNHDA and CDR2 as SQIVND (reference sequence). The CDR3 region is CASRPGQEFYGYTF. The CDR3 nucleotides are TGTGCCAGTAGACCGGGACAGGAGTTCTATGGCTACACCTTC.

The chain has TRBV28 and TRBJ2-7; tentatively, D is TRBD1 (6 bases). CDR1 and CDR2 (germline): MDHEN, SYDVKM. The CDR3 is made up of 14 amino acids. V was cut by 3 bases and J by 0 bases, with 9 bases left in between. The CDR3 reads CASSLEDSSYEQYF. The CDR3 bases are TGTGCCAGCAGTTTGGAGGACAGCTCCTACGAGCAGTACTTC.

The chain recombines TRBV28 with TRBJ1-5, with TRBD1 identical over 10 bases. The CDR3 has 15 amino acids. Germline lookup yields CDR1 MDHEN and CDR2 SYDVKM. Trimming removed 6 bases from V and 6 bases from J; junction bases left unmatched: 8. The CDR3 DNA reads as TGTGCCAGCAGACCGCGACAGGGGGCGCGTCAGCCCCAGCATTTT. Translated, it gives CASRPRQGARQPQHF.

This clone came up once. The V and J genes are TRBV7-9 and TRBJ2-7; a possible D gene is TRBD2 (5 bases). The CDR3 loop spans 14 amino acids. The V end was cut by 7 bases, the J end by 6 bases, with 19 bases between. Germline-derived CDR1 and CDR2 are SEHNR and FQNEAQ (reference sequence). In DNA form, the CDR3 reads TGTGCCAGCAAACTGTTCGGGGAAGGCAGCGAGCAGTACTTC. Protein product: CASKLFGEGSEQYF.

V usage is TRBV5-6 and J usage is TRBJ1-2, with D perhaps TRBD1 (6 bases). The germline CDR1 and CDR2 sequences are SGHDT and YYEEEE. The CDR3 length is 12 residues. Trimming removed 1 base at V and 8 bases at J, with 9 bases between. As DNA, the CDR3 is TGTGCCAGCAGCTTGACAGGGAGCGGCTACACCTTC. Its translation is CASSLTGSGYTF.

The DNA for the CDR3 is TGTGCCAGCAGCCAAACTCCCGCGATCTATGGCTACACCTTC. Amino acids: CASSQTPAIYGYTF. This chain links TRBV14 with TRBJ1-2; D not resolved. CDR1 is SGHDN, CDR2 FVKESK, per germline. Trimming left V 2 bases short and J 4 bases short, with 11 bases between. This CDR3 comprises 14 residues.

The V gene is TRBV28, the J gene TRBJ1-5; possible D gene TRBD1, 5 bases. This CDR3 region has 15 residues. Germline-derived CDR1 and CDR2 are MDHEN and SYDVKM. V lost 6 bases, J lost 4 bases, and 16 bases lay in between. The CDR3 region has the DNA TGTGCCAGCAGCCTAAGTGGGGGAGGGAATCAGCCCCAGCATTTT. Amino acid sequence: CASSLSGGGNQPQHF. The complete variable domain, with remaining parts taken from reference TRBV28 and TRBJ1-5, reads DVKVTQSSRYLVKRTGEKVFLECVQDMDHENMFWYRQDPGLGLRLIYFSYDVKMKEKGDIPEGYSVSREKKERFSLILESASTNQTSMYLCASSLSGGGNQPQHFGDGTRLSIL.

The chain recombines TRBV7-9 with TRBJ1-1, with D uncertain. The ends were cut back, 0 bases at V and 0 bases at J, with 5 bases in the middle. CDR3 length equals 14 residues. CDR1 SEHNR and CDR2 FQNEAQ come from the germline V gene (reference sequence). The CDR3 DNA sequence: TGTGCCAGCAGCTTAGCTAGCATGAACACTGAAGCTTTCTTT. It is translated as CASSLASMNTEAFF. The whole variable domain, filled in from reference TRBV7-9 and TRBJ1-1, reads DTGVSQNPRHKITKRGQNVTFRCDPISEHNRLYWYRQTLGQGPEFLTYFQNEAQLEKSRLLSDRFSAERPKGSFSTLEIQRTEQGDSAMYLCASSLASMNTEAFFGQGTRLTVV.

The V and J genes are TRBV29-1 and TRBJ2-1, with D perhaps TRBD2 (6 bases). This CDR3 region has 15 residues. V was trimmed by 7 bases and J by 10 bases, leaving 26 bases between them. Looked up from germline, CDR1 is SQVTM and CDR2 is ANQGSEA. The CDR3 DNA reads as TGCAGCGCTACCGACCGGGGGAGTGTAGGTGTGGAGCAGTTCTTC. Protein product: CSATDRGSVGVEQFF.

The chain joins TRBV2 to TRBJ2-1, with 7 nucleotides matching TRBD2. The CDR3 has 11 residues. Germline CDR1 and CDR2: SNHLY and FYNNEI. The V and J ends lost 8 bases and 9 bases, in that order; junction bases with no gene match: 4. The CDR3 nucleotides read TGTGCCAGCGGACTAGTGTTTGAGCAGTTCTTC. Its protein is CASGLVFEQFF.

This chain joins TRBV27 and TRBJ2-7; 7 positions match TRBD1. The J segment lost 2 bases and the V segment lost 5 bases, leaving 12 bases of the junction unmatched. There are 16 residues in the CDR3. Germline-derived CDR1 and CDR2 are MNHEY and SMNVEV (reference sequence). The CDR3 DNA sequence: TGTGCCAGCAGTCTCACGGCCGGGACAGAAGCCTACGAGCAGTACTTC. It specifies CASSLTAGTEAYEQYF.